These 22 T cell receptor beta chains share one sample of origin, sequenced in a study of identical twins. TCRdb re-derived calls from the 5' RACE reads in MiXCR, one entry per CDR3 protein. The data show 550,000 to 800,000 distinct CDR3 sequences, 7% to 7.5% seen once. Another study also made use of these data, one on yellow fever vaccine responses in identical twins.

Sample: PBMCs. These receptors originate from a woman aged 18-35 years in good health.

This clonotype was counted between two and nine times. The CDR3 sequence: CSVWVGNTIYF. The CDR3, as DNA: TGCAGCGTTTGGGTTGGAAACACCATATATTTT. This rearrangement joins TRBV29-1 to TRBJ1-3; D ambiguous. The CDR3 is 11 residues long. CDR1 and CDR2 from the germline V gene are SQVTM and ANQGSEA. Between the trimmed V and J ends, which lost 5 bases and 3 bases, there was a span of 5 bases.

This clonotype was seen many times. V usage is TRBV10-3 and J usage is TRBJ2-3; 8 nucleotides agree with TRBD2. The germline CDR1 and CDR2 sequences are ENHRY and SYGVKD. Trimming cost V 4 bases and J 2 bases; bases outside gene matches: 11. The CDR3 is made up of 17 amino acids. CDR3 in amino acids: CAISGGERGPYTDTQYF. In DNA, the CDR3 is TGTGCCATCAGTGGCGGGGAGCGGGGGCCCTACACAGATACGCAGTATTTT.

V and J are TRBV3-1 and TRBJ2-1, with D tentatively TRBD1 (6 bases). V lost 1 base to trimming and J lost 7 bases, with 20 bases between them. The CDR3 covers 17 residues. CDR1 LGHDT and CDR2 YNNKEL come from the germline V gene (reference sequence). The DNA for the CDR3 is TGTGCCAGCAGCCAAGGCACGGGAACACATACAGGGAATGAGCAGTTCTTC. This gives the protein CASSQGTGTHTGNEQFF.

This clonotype was found a few times. The V gene is TRBV4-2, the J gene TRBJ2-1; TRBD2 aligns across 8 bases. The CDR3 runs 16 residues. J was trimmed by 2 bases and V by 1 base; bases with no gene match: 4. From germline, CDR1 is LGHNA and CDR2 YNFKEQ. The CDR3 region is CASSQVAGPTYNEQFF. The CDR3 coding sequence is TGTGCCAGCAGCCAAGTAGCGGGGCCAACCTACAATGAGCAGTTCTTC.

In its sample, this clonotype was seen a few times. V and J are TRBV6-4 and TRBJ2-3; 9 bases fit TRBD2. The CDR3 has 15 residues. V dropped 6 bases and J dropped 1; count of bases not matched to a gene: 5. Germline CDR1 and CDR2: MRHNA and SNTAGT. For the CDR3, the DNA is TGTGCCAGCAGCCGACTAGCGGAGGGCACAGATACGCAGTATTTT. Protein: CASSRLAEGTDTQYF.

Many counts were recorded for this clonotype. The chain carries TRBV10-3 and TRBJ1-1; D possibly corresponds to TRBD1 (5 bases). V lost 0 bases and J lost 5, with 10 bases in between. This CDR3 has 14 residues. Germline-derived CDR1 and CDR2 are ENHRY and SYGVKD. CDR3 nucleotide sequence: TGTGCCATCAGTGAGTCGGGGGGGAGGACTGAAGCTTTCTTT. Protein sequence: CAISESGGRTEAFF.

This CDR3 is CASSQLGLAEETQYF. The CDR3 nucleotides read TGTGCCAGCAGCCAATTAGGACTAGCGGAAGAGACCCAGTACTTC. The genes are TRBV14 and TRBJ2-5; TRBD2 aligns across 10 bases. The CDR3 totals 15 residues. The V and J ends lost 2 bases and 3 bases, in that order; junction bases with no gene match: 3. The germline V gene has CDR1 SGHDN and CDR2 FVKESK.

The V and J genes are TRBV25-1 and TRBJ2-3; D remains ambiguous. The germline CDR1 and CDR2 sequences are MGHDK and SYGVNS. The CDR3 totals 17 residues. The V end was cut by 1 base, the J end by 4 bases, with 18 bases between. CDR3 sequence reads: CASSEFTISIESDTQYF. CDR3 bases: TGTGCCAGCAGTGAATTCACGATAAGCATAGAGTCAGATACGCAGTATTTT.

In its sample, this clonotype was seen many times. The V and J genes are TRBV12-3 or TRBV12-4 and TRBJ2-1; no clear D. This CDR3 has 14 amino acids. Trimming left V 2 bases short and J 10 bases short, with 15 bases between. The CDR3 bases are TGTGCCAGCAGTTTATTAGAGACTCCCTGGGAGCAGTTCTTC. Its translation: CASSLLETPWEQFF.

The chain has TRBV20-1 and TRBJ2-1; the D gene is possibly TRBD2 (6 bases). The V and J ends lost 4 bases and 6 bases respectively, with 19 bases between them. This CDR3 is 15 amino acids long. Germline values: CDR1 DFQATT, CDR2 SNEGSKA (reference sequence). CDR3 sequence: CSANPLGGAGNEQFF. Written as DNA, the CDR3 is TGCAGTGCTAACCCCCTCGGCGGGGCGGGCAATGAGCAGTTCTTC.

The rearrangement joins TRBV4-1 to TRBJ2-2, with 10 bases fitting TRBD2. Unmatched junction bases numbered 15, after V lost 0 bases and J lost 5 bases. The CDR3 length is 20 residues. CDR1 and CDR2 (germline): MGHRA, YSYEKL. CDR3 amino acids: CASSQDLAGEGRFWTGELFF. The CDR3, as DNA: TGCGCCAGCAGCCAAGACCTAGCGGGGGAGGGGAGGTTTTGGACCGGGGAGCTGTTTTTT.

The table lists this clonotype with many counts. The V gene is TRBV5-1, the J gene TRBJ1-4, with 10 bases matching TRBD1. The V gene end was trimmed by 4 bases and the J gene end by 7 bases; junction bases not matched to a gene: 7. CDR3 length: 15 residues. Germline V gives CDR1 SGHRS, CDR2 YFSETQ. CDR3 sequence: CASSRGQGSGEKLFF. Written as DNA, the CDR3 is TGCGCCAGCAGCCGGGGACAGGGGAGTGGTGAAAAACTGTTTTTT.

The table lists this clonotype with a few counts. The chain links TRBV20-1 to TRBJ2-5, with TRBD2 as a possible D gene (6 bases). CDR3 size: 14 residues. Trimming took 8 bases from V and 2 from J, leaving 18 bases between them. Germline V CDR1 and CDR2: DFQATT, SNEGSKA (reference sequence). CDR3 DNA: TGCAGTCCCGCGGGGCGGGGAGCTCAAGAGACCCAGTACTTC. It codes for CSPAGRGAQETQYF.

This clonotype came up many times. This rearrangement joins TRBV6-6 to TRBJ2-5; the D gene is possibly TRBD1 (5 bases). The CDR3 runs to 13 residues. Germline V gives CDR1 MNHNY, CDR2 SVGAGI (reference sequence). Trimming cost V 2 bases and J 4 bases, with 8 bases left between them. The CDR3 reads CASSYTRVETQYF. For the CDR3, the DNA is TGTGCCAGCAGTTACACCAGGGTAGAGACCCAGTACTTC.

This clonotype was recorded at least ten times. V usage is TRBV12-3 or TRBV12-4 and J usage is TRBJ2-7; D unresolved. The CDR3 is made up of 13 amino acids. Trimming left V 7 bases short and J 1 base short, with 11 bases between. The CDR3: CASTPQPSYEQYF. For the CDR3, the DNA is TGTGCCAGCACCCCCCAGCCTTCCTACGAGCAGTACTTC.

This clonotype was counted only a few times. The chain links TRBV7-3 to TRBJ2-1, with 9 nucleotides matching TRBD2. Looked up from germline, CDR1 is SGHTA and CDR2 is FQGTGA. This CDR3 contains 16 residues. With 5 bases clipped from V and 5 bases from J, the junction kept 10 bases outside the gene matches. In nucleotides, the CDR3 is TGTGCCAGCAGCGGGATTAGCGGGAGTCCGGACAATGAGCAGTTCTTC. Its translation is CASSGISGSPDNEQFF.

This clonotype was found many times. J is TRBJ2-1 and V is TRBV12-3 or TRBV12-4; the match to TRBD2 covers 11 bases. The CDR3 totals 15 residues. The trim removed 5 bases at V and 7 bases at J, leaving 7 bases unmatched. In nucleotides, the CDR3 is TGTGCCAGCAGTCTTACTAGCGGGAGTGGAAATGAGCAGTTCTTC. Translation gives CASSLTSGSGNEQFF.

This clonotype has ten or more counts. The gene calls are TRBV15 and TRBJ1-5; tentatively, D is TRBD1 (5 bases). V was cut by 2 bases and J by 5 bases, with 16 bases left in between. Germline V CDR1 and CDR2: LNHNV, YYDKDF (reference sequence). The CDR3 is 16 residues long. CDR3 DNA: TGTGCCACCAGCAGACTGAGCGACAGCCGCCATCAGCCCCAGCATTTT. Translated: CATSRLSDSRHQPQHF.

In this sample, this clonotype turned up a few times. This rearrangement joins TRBV2 to TRBJ2-6; D assignment may be TRBD1 or TRBD2 (5 bases each). Germline V lookup: CDR1 SNHLY, CDR2 FYNNEI. The CDR3 has 17 amino acids. Trimming removed 6 bases from V and 0 bases from J, with 15 bases in between. The CDR3 loop reads CASSGLGPSSGANVLTF. The CDR3 DNA is TGTGCCAGCAGCGGCCTGGGACCGAGCTCTGGGGCCAACGTCCTGACTTTC.

The chain employs TRBV12-5 and TRBJ2-1; a possible D gene is TRBD2 (6 bases). V was pared by 1 base and J by 5 bases, with 18 bases between. This CDR3 region has 17 residues. Germline values: CDR1 LGHNT, CDR2 FRNRAP. The CDR3 is CASGLEGRLALDNEQFF. In nucleotides, the CDR3 is TGTGCTAGTGGTTTGGAAGGAAGGCTAGCGCTTGACAATGAGCAGTTCTTC.

The sample holds many counts of this clonotype. The chain carries TRBV2 and TRBJ2-2, with 7 bases aligning to TRBD1. With 5 bases clipped from V and 5 bases from J, the junction kept 8 bases outside the gene matches. Per the germline V gene, CDR1 is SNHLY and CDR2 is FYNNEI. The CDR3 length is 15 residues. DNA of the CDR3: TGTGCCAGCAGTCCCCTGACAGGGCAAACCGGGGAGCTGTTTTTT. Amino acids: CASSPLTGQTGELFF.

Written as DNA, the CDR3 is TGTGCCATCAGTGAACAGGGGGGAGGCAATCAGCCCCAGCATTTT. This gives the protein CAISEQGGGNQPQHF. The gene calls are TRBV10-3 and TRBJ1-5; 8 bases align to TRBD1. Germline V lookup: CDR1 ENHRY, CDR2 SYGVKD. Unmatched junction bases numbered 3, after V lost 3 bases and J lost 2 bases. The CDR3 sequence is 15 residues long.